The T cell receptor (beta chain) under discussion was sequenced for a study of blood T cell repertoires in COVID-19. Study details: The United States, Italy and Spain supplied acute and convalescent COVID-19 samples. PBMCs, B-cell-depleted T cells, or T cells provided the cDNA or gDNA that made up the material.

The V gene's germline CDR1 is SGHTA and CDR2 FQGNSA. The CDR3 has 15 amino acids. The trim removed 5 bases at V and 5 bases at J, leaving 9 bases unmatched. In the original workflow: The assay estimated nucleated cells by amplifying reference gene primers. TCRdb's table, derived via immunoSEQ multiplex PCR, lists solely in-frame clones and lacks some. V, J and clone size derive from that table, while D and trimming were established from the DNA sequence. The sample lists approximately 160,000 clones; approximately 85% were seen once. The sequenced sample was peripheral blood. The clonotype was recovered from a man aged 55-75 years who had recovered from COVID-19. V usage is TRBV7-2 and J usage is TRBJ1-5, with 7 bases identical to TRBD1. CDR3 residues: CASSPTGASDQPQHF. The CDR3 nucleotides read TGTGCCAGCAGCCCCACAGGGGCTTCGGATCAGCCCCAGCATTTT.